This TCR beta chain comes out of a study of metastatic and nonmetastatic thyroid tumors (dated by TCRdb to 2018 to 2020). Context from the whole study: For patients with malignant and with benign thyroid disease, the researchers compared repertoires between peripheral blood samples and tumor or nodule tissue samples. Points the paper makes about the study in general: In both blood and tumor samples, TCR beta diversity was reported to be significantly higher in malignant tumors than in benign nodules.

Before undergoing thyroid surgery, none of the patients had been given any kind of treatment. Patient clinical samples collected from about 2012 to 2019 were retrospectively analysed using T-cell receptor beta sequencing. V is trimmed back by 10 bases and J by 7 bases, and the junction contains 27 bases that no gene match accounts for. The CDR3 goes from the cysteine to the phenylalanine over 18 residues. The sequence is cut down to CDR3 DNA, 54 bases in frame from base 1. The germline V gene (reference sequence) provides CDR1 MNHNY and CDR2 SVGAGI. The method was PCR. Sequencer: Illumina HiSeq 4000. High-throughput sequencing was used to profile the TCR beta-chain CDR3 region of each patient. Turning to the authors' computational methods: A classifier to discriminate distant-metastatic papillary thyroid cancer patients was built from CDR3 differences across clinicopathological groups. Repertoire diversity was assessed with the Shannon index, and tumor-blood repertoire similarity with the Morisita-Horn index. The public reads were reprocessed in TCRdb via fastp at Q25 and MiXCR, keeping in-frame beta chains. For this entry, the V and J calls and clone size follow TCRdb and not the study's own pipeline. The sample table records more than 8,500 clones; 11% of these occur just once. Jointly, the top ten make up approximately 7.2% of the sample.

This clone is medium-sized (0.01 to 0.1%). No cognate antigen has been identified for it. The record has no base qualities; no much larger clone is one base away. The chain joins TRBV6-6 to TRBJ1-2; TRBD1 aligns with 7 central bases. The specimen sequenced was tumor tissue. The source of this sequence is a female donor with papillary thyroid cancer or a benign thyroid nodule (not recorded which). Some clones in this sample may be carry-over from other donors' samples. The base sequence is TGTGCCACCGAACTACCGCTCGCCCGGGACAGATTGGCGTTTGGCTACACCTTC. Its product reads: CATELPLARDRLAFGYTF.